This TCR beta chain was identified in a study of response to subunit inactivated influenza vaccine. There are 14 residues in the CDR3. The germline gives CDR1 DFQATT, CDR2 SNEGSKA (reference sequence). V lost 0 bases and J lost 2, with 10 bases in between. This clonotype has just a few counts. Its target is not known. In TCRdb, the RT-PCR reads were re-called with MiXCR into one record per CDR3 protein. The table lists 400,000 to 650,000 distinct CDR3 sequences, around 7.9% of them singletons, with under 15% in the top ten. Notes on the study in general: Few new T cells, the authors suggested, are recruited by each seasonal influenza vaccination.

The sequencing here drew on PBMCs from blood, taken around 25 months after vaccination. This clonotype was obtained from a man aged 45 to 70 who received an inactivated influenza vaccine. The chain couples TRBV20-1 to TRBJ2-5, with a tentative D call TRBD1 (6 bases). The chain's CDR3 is CSARDVDRQETQYF. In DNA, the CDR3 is TGCAGTGCTAGAGATGTGGACAGACAAGAGACCCAGTACTTC.